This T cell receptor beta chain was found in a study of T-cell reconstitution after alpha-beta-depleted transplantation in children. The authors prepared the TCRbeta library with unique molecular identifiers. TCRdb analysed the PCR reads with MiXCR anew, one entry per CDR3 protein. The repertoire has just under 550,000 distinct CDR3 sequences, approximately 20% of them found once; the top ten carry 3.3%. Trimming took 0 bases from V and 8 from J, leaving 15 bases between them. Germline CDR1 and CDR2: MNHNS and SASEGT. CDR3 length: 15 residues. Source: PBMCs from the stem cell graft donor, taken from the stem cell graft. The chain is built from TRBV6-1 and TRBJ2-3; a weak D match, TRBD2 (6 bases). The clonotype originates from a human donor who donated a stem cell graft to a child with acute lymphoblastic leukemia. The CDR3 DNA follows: TGTGCCAGCAGTGAAGCGCGTAGCGGTATCGGTACGCAGTATTTT. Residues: CASSEARSGIGTQYF.